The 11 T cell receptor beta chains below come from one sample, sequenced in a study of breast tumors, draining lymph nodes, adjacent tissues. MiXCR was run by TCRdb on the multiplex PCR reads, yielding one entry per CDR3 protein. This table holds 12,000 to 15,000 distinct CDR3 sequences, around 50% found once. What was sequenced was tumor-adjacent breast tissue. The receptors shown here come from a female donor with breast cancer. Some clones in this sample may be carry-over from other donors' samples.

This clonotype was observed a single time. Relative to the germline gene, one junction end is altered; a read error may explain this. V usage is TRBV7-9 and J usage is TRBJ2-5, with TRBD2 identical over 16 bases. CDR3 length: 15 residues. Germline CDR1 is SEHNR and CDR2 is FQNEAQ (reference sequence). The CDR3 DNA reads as TGTGCTAGCAGCTCGGGACTAGCGGGGGGGGAGACCCAGTACTTC. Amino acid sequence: CASSSGLAGGETQYF.

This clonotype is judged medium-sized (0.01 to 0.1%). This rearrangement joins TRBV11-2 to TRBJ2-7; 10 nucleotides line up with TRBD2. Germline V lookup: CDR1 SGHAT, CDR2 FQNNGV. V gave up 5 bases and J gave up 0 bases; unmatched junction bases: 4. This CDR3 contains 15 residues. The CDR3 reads CASSARTSGSYEQYF. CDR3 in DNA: TGTGCCAGCAGCGCCAGGACTAGCGGCTCCTACGAGCAGTACTTC.

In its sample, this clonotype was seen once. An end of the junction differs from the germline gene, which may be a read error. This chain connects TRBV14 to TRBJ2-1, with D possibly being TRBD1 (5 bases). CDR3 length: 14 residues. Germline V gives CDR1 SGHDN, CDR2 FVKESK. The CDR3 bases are TGTGCCAGCAGCCGAGAAATTTACAGGAATGGGCAGTCCTTC. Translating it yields CASSREIYRNGQSF.

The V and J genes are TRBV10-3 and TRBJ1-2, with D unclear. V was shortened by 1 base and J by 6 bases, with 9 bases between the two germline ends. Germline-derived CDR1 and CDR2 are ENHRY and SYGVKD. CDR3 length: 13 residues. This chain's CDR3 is CAISEWQNDGYTF. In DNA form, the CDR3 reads TGTGCCATCAGTGAGTGGCAGAATGATGGCTACACCTTC.

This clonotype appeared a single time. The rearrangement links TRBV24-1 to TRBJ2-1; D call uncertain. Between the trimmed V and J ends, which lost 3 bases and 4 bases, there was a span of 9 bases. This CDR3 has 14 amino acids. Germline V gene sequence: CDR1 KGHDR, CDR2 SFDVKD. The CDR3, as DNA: TGTGCCACCAGTGATCGAGGAGTATACAATGAGCAGTTCTTC. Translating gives CATSDRGVYNEQFF.

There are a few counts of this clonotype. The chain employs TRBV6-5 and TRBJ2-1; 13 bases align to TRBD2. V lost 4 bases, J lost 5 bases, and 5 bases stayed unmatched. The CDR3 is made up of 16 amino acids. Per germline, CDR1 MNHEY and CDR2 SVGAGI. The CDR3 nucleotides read TGTGCCAGCAGTTCCCGGACTAGCGGGAGAGACAATGAGCAGTTCTTC. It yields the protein CASSSRTSGRDNEQFF.

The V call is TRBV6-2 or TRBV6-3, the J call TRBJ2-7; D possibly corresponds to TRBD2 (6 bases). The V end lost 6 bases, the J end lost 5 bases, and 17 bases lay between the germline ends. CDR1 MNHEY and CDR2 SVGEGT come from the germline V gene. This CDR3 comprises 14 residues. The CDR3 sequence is CASSQRRGGDEQYF. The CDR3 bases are TGTGCCAGCAGCCAACGGCGGGGTGGGGACGAGCAGTACTTC.

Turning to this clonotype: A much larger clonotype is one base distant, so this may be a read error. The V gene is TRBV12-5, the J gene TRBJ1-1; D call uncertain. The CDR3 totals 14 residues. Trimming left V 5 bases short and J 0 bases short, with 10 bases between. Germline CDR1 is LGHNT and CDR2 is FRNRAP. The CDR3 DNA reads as TGTGCTAGTGGTCCCCCCCCGGTGAACACTGAAGCTTTCTTT. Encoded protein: CASGPPPVNTEAFF.

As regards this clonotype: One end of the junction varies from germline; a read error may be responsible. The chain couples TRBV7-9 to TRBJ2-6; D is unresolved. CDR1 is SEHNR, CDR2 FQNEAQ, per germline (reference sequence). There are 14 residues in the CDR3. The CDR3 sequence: CASSLGTGANVLTF. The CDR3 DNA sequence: TGTGCTAGCAGCTTAGGCACTGGGGCCAACGTCCTGACTTTC.

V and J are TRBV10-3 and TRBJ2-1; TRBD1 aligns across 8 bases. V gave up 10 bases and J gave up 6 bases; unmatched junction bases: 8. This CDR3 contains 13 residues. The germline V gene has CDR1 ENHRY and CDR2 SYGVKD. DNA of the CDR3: TGTGCCACCAGACAGGGGTCTACCAATGAGCAGTTCTTC. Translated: CATRQGSTNEQFF.

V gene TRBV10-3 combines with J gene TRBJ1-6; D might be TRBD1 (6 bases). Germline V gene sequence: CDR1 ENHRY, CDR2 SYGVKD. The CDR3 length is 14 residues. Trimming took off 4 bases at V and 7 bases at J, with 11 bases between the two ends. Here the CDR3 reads CAISGPGGNSPLHF. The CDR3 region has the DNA TGTGCCATCAGTGGACCCGGGGGCAATTCACCCCTCCACTTT.